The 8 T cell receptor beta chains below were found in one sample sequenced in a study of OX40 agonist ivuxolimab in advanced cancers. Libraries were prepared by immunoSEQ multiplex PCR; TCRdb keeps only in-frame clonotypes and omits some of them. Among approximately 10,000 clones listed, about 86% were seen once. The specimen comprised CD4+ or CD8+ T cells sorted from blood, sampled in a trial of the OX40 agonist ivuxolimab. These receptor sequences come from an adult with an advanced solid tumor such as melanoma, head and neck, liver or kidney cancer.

CDR3 DNA sequence: TGCGCCAGCAGCTTTAGCGGCGGGGGGGCACAAGAGACCCAGTACTTC. This codes for CASSFSGGGAQETQYF. The chain is built from TRBV5-1 and TRBJ2-5, with TRBD2 identical over 9 bases. Germline CDR1 SGHRS, CDR2 YFSETQ. The CDR3 loop spans 16 amino acids. J was trimmed by 2 bases and V by 2 bases; bases with no gene match: 7.

CDR3 loop: CASRKIYEQYF. For the CDR3, the DNA is TGTGCCAGCAGGAAAATCTACGAGCAGTACTTC. V usage is TRBV6-1 and J usage is TRBJ2-7; no definite D call. CDR1 is MNHNS and CDR2 is SASEGT in the germline V gene. V lost 6 bases and J lost 3, with 6 bases in between. The CDR3 has 11 residues.

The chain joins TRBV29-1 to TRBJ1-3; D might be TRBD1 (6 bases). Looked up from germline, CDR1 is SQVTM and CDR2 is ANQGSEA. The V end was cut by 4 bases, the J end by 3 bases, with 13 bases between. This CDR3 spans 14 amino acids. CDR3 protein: CSVVGGTLGNTIYF. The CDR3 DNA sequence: TGCAGCGTTGTTGGGGGGACACTTGGAAACACCATATATTTT. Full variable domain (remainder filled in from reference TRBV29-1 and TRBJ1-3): SAVISQKPSRDICQRGTSLTIQCQVDSQVTMMFWYRQQPGQSLTLIATANQGSEATYESGFVIDKFPISRPNLTFSTLTVSNMSPEDSSIYLCSVVGGTLGNTIYFGEGSWLTVV.

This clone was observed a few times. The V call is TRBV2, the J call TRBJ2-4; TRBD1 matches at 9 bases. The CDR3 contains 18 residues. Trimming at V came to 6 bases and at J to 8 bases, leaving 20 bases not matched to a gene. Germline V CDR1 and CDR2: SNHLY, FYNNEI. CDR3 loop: CASRERRETGGGMDIQYF. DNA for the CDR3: TGTGCCAGCAGGGAGCGCAGAGAAACAGGGGGCGGGATGGACATTCAGTACTTC.

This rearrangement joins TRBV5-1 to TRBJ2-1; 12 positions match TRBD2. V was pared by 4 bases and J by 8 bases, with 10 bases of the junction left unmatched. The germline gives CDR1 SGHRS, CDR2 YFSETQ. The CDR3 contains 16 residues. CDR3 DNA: TGCGCCAGCAGCCCGACTAGCGGGGGCCCTTGGGATGAGCAGTTCTTC. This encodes CASSPTSGGPWDEQFF.

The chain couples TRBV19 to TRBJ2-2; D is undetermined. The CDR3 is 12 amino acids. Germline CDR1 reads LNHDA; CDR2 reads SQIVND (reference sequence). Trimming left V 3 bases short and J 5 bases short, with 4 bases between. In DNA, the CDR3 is TGTGCCAGTAGTATCCGAACCGGGGAGCTGTTTTTT. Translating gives CASSIRTGELFF.

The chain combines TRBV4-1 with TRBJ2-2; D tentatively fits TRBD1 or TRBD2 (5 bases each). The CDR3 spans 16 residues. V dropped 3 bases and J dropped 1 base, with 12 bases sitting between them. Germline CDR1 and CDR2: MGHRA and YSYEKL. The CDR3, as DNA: TGCGCCAGCAGCCACCCCTTGGGGGTGAACACCGGGGAGCTGTTTTTT. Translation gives CASSHPLGVNTGELFF.

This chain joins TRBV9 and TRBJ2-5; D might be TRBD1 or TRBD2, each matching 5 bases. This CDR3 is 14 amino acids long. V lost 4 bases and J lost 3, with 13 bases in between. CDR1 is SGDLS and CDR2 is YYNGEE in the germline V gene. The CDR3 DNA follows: TGTGCCAGCAGCAACCGGGACCACGAAGAGACCCAGTACTTC. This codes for CASSNRDHEETQYF.